A single sample gave rise to the 10 T cell receptor beta chains below, sequenced in a study of T cell repertoires in cytomegalovirus infection. No antigen has been identified for these receptors. One entry per CDR3 protein results from TCRdb running MiXCR on the reads. Altogether roughly 120,000 distinct CDR3 sequences are present, around 9.1% being singletons, with the ten largest covering roughly 31%. The sequencing input was PBMCs, sequenced either directly or after in vitro stimulation (not recorded which). The source of these receptors is a human donor in good health (CMV status not recorded). Some clones in this sample may be carry-over from other donors' samples.

This clonotype was detected ten times or more. The chain has TRBV15 and TRBJ2-5, with D possibly being TRBD1 (5 bases). V was pared by 0 bases and J by 4 bases, with 12 bases between. The CDR3 covers 15 residues. The germline gives CDR1 LNHNV, CDR2 YYDKDF (reference sequence). In DNA, the CDR3 is TGTGCCACCAGCAGAGATAGGGGATCCCGAGAGACCCAGTACTTC. It specifies CATSRDRGSRETQYF.

This chain connects TRBV19 to TRBJ1-1; 7 bases fit TRBD1. The CDR3 sequence is 13 residues long. The V segment lost 10 bases and the J segment 3 bases; nucleotides outside the gene matches: 8. Germline assignment: CDR1 LNHDA and CDR2 SQIVND (reference sequence). Here the CDR3 reads CATLDREDTEAFF. The CDR3, as DNA: TGTGCCACCCTCGACAGGGAGGACACTGAAGCTTTCTTT.

At least ten counts were recorded for this clonotype. The CDR3 coding sequence is TGTGCCAGCAGCTCCACGTACGATAATCAGCCCCAGCATTTT. Its protein is CASSSTYDNQPQHF. The chain has TRBV7-2 and TRBJ1-5; D is unresolved. This CDR3 region has 14 residues. V was trimmed by 4 bases and J by 4 bases, leaving 11 bases between them. Germline V CDR1 and CDR2: SGHTA, FQGNSA.

This clonotype was counted many times. The CDR3 DNA reads as TGTGCCAGCAGCTTAGTTATACAAGAGACCCAGTACTTC. Protein: CASSLVIQETQYF. The genes are TRBV7-2 and TRBJ2-5; no clear D. Trimming removed 1 base at V and 2 bases at J, with 5 bases between. The CDR3 has 13 residues. Germline V gives CDR1 SGHTA, CDR2 FQGNSA. Filled out from reference TRBV7-2 and TRBJ2-5, the complete variable domain reads GAGVSQSPSNKVTEKGKDVELRCDPISGHTALYWYRQSLGQGLEFLIYFQGNSAPDKSGLPSDRFSAERTGGSVSTLTIQRTQQEDSAVYLCASSLVIQETQYFGPGTRLLVL.

In its sample, this clonotype was seen many times. The chain has TRBV7-2 and TRBJ1-5; D gene ambiguous. Trimming removed 6 bases at V and 0 bases at J, with 9 bases between. Germline CDR1 reads SGHTA; CDR2 reads FQGNSA. CDR3 length: 14 amino acids. Here the CDR3 DNA reads TGTGCCAGCAGTGGCTCAGGTAGCAATCAGCCCCAGCATTTT. Its translation: CASSGSGSNQPQHF.

This clonotype was found a few times. The rearrangement uses TRBV28 and TRBJ2-1; 11 bases map to TRBD2. V trimming: 4 bases; J trimming: 5 bases; junction bases outside the gene matches: 4. Per germline, CDR1 MDHEN and CDR2 SYDVKM. This CDR3 is 15 amino acids long. The CDR3 nucleotides are TGTGCCAGCAGTTCCACTAGCGGGAGAAACAATGAGCAGTTCTTC. The encoded protein is CASSSTSGRNNEQFF. The full variable domain, completed using reference TRBV28 and TRBJ2-1, is DVKVTQSSRYLVKRTGEKVFLECVQDMDHENMFWYRQDPGLGLRLIYFSYDVKMKEKGDIPEGYSVSREKKERFSLILESASTNQTSMYLCASSSTSGRNNEQFFGPGTRLTVL.

This clonotype occurred a few times. The genes are TRBV10-3 and TRBJ2-7; D might be TRBD1 or TRBD2, each matching 5 bases. Germline assignment: CDR1 ENHRY and CDR2 SYGVKD. This CDR3 comprises 17 residues. With 0 bases removed from V and 4 bases from J, the gap between germline ends came to 19 bases. CDR3 bases: TGTGCCATCAGTGAGTCTGGACGGCCCTCCGGGGCTTACGAGCAGTACGTC. Translation: CAISESGRPSGAYEQYV.

There are a few counts of this clonotype. V is TRBV18 and J is TRBJ2-1, with 9 bases lining up with TRBD2. Trimming took 3 bases from V and 5 from J; bases not matched to a gene: 5. Germline CDR1 is KGHSH and CDR2 is LQKENI. This CDR3 is built from 15 residues. CDR3 nucleotides: TGTGCCAGCTCACCTGTTAGCGGGAGTAACAATGAGCAGTTCTTC. Its translation is CASSPVSGSNNEQFF.

The gene calls are TRBV28 and TRBJ1-1, with a weak D call TRBD1 (5 bases). This CDR3 is built from 16 residues. Deletions cut 7 bases from V and 3 bases from J, with 21 bases between. Germline loops: CDR1 MDHEN, CDR2 SYDVKM. The CDR3 region is CASTEAGKGAHTEAFF. For the CDR3, the DNA is TGTGCCAGCACCGAAGCCGGGAAAGGGGCCCACACTGAAGCTTTCTTT.

This clonotype was observed a handful of times. V is TRBV4-3 and J is TRBJ2-2; 7 bases map to TRBD2. J was trimmed by 4 bases and V by 0 bases; bases with no gene match: 2. Germline values: CDR1 LGHNA, CDR2 YSLEER. This CDR3 has 15 residues. In DNA, the CDR3 is TGCGCCAGCAGCCAAGATAGCGGGCTCACCGGGGAGCTGTTTTTT. Its protein product is CASSQDSGLTGELFF.